The 11 T cell receptor beta chains in this list originate from one sample, sequenced in a study of blood T cell repertoires in COVID-19. Libraries were prepared by immunoSEQ multiplex PCR; TCRdb keeps only in-frame clonotypes and omits some of them. The profile covers some 170,000 clones, with about 83% appearing a single time and approximately 12% taken by the ten largest. Specimen: peripheral blood. The receptor set was obtained from a woman in her 70s with COVID-19, enrolled during active disease.

In its sample, this clone was seen once. As DNA, the CDR3 is TGTGCCATCAGTGAGTACTGGGCACAAGTGAGCACTGAAGCTTTCTTT. Translated: CAISEYWAQVSTEAFF. The chain recombines TRBV10-3 with TRBJ1-1; D unresolved. Germline loops: CDR1 ENHRY, CDR2 SYGVKD. The CDR3 extends over 16 amino acids. The V end was cut by 1 base, the J end by 4 bases, with 16 bases between.

The genes are TRBV6-6 and TRBJ2-2; D is perhaps TRBD1 (5 bases). The CDR3 runs to 14 residues. In germline, CDR1 is MNHNY, CDR2 SVGAGI (reference sequence). V gave up 3 bases and J gave up 6 bases, with 11 bases separating them. CDR3 bases: TGTGCCAGCAGTTATCGGCAGGGCCCCGGGGAGCTGTTTTTT. It translates to CASSYRQGPGELFF.

The chain combines TRBV5-1 with TRBJ2-3; weak D call: TRBD1 (6 bases). Germline V lookup: CDR1 SGHRS, CDR2 YFSETQ. V was shortened by 4 bases and J by 2 bases, with 11 bases between the two germline ends. This CDR3 is built from 14 residues. The CDR3 is CASSPGQNTDTQYF. The DNA of the CDR3 is TGCGCCAGCAGCCCGGGACAAAACACAGATACGCAGTATTTT.

The V and J genes are TRBV7-8 and TRBJ2-5; D might be TRBD1 (5 bases). The CDR3 loop spans 13 amino acids. V was trimmed by 3 bases and J by 1 base, leaving 6 bases between them. Germline V gene lookup returns CDR1 SGHVS and CDR2 FQNEAQ. CDR3 coding DNA: TGTGCCAGCAGCTTTCAGGGCCAAGAGACCCAGTACTTC. It yields the protein CASSFQGQETQYF. Based on the CDR3 plus reference TRBV7-8 and TRBJ2-5, the full variable domain is GAGVSQSPRYKVAKRGQDVALRCDPISGHVSLFWYQQALGQGPEFLTYFQNEAQLDKSGLPSDRFFAERPEGSVSTLKIQRTQQEDSAVYLCASSFQGQETQYFGPGTRLLVL.

This clone appeared a single time. The chain has TRBV2 and TRBJ2-3, with TRBD2 matching 8 bases. The germline V gene encodes CDR1 SNHLY and CDR2 FYNNEI. The CDR3 sequence is 16 residues long. V shed 7 bases, J shed 2 bases, and the junction held 11 bases outside the gene matches. The CDR3 sequence: CASTAVTSGHTDTQYF. DNA for the CDR3: TGTGCCAGCACCGCCGTCACTAGCGGCCACACAGATACGCAGTATTTT.

This clone has more than one count but fewer than ten. V and J are TRBV30 and TRBJ2-7; D unresolved. There are 12 residues in the CDR3. CDR1 is GTSNPN and CDR2 is SVGIG in the germline V gene (reference sequence). V lost 2 bases and J 3 bases, leaving 8 bases between the germline ends. This chain's CDR3 is CAWSKRGYEQYF. Here the CDR3 DNA reads TGTGCCTGGAGTAAACGCGGCTACGAGCAGTACTTC.

CDR3 bases: TGTGCCTGGACCCCGACATTCTTCTATGGCTACACCTTC. Translated, it gives CAWTPTFFYGYTF. The chain is built from TRBV30 and TRBJ1-2; no clear D. This CDR3 is 13 amino acids long. With 4 bases removed from V and 4 bases from J, the gap between germline ends came to 13 bases. The germline V gene has CDR1 GTSNPN and CDR2 SVGIG (reference sequence).

The V and J genes are TRBV7-9 and TRBJ2-3; maybe TRBD1 (6 bases). Germline V gene data show CDR1 as SEHNR and CDR2 as FQNEAQ (reference sequence). The CDR3 loop spans 16 amino acids. Trimming shortened V by 5 bases and J by 4 bases, and 19 bases separated the two germline ends. DNA of the CDR3: TGTGCCAGCAGCCCGCCGGTGGAACAGGGATCAGATACGCAGTATTTT. This gives the protein CASSPPVEQGSDTQYF.

The chain couples TRBV9 to TRBJ2-1; 7 bases line up with TRBD2. This CDR3 is 15 amino acids long. V was clipped by 4 bases and J by 0 bases; unmatched bases: 4. Germline V gene lookup returns CDR1 SGDLS and CDR2 YYNGEE. CDR3 nucleotides: TGTGCCAGCAGCCCCTTAGCGGGCTCCTACAATGAGCAGTTCTTC. Protein: CASSPLAGSYNEQFF.

This clone has just a few counts. The gene calls are TRBV19 and TRBJ1-2; the match to TRBD1 covers 8 bases. The CDR3 extends over 14 amino acids. The V gene end was trimmed by 6 bases and the J gene end by 3 bases; junction bases not matched to a gene: 6. Germline V gene sequence: CDR1 LNHDA, CDR2 SQIVND (reference sequence). Written as DNA, the CDR3 is TGTGCCAGTAGCAGGCAGGGGGCGGACTATGGCTACACCTTC. Its translation: CASSRQGADYGYTF.

The V and J genes are TRBV6-5 and TRBJ2-4; 7 bases fit TRBD1. Germline trimming cut 4 bases from V and 5 bases from J; bases unmatched to any gene: 5. Germline CDR1 is MNHEY and CDR2 is SVGAGI. This CDR3 has 14 residues. CDR3 DNA: TGTGCCAGCAGTTTGACAGGGATCCAAAACATTCAGTACTTC. As protein: CASSLTGIQNIQYF.